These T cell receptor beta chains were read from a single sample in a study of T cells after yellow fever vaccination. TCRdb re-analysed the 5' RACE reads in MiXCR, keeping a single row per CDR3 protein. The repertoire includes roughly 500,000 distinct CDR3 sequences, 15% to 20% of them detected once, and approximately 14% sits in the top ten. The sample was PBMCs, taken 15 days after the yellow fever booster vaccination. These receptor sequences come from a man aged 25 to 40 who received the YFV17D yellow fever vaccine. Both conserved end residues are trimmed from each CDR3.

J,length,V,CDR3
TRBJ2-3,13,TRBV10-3,AISESGHPTDTQY
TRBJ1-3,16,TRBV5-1,ASRLEGTVTFSGNTIY
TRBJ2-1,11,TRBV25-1,ASSGVRMWEQF
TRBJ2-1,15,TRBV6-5,ASSSVGGRSSYNEQF
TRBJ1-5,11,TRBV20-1,SLSGGPNQPQH
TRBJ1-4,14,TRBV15,ATSRARGVTNEKLF
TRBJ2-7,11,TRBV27,ASSPRQDYEQY
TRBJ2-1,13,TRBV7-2,ASKFAPGTYNEQF
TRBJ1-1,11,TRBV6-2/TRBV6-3,ASSYWGNTEAF
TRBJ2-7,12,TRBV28,ASNYGTGTHEQY
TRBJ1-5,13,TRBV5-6,ASSWQQGLEQPQH
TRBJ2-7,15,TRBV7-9,ASTRGSGNPWVYEQY
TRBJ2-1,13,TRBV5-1,ASSLTPSGSNEQF
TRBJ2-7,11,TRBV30,AWASGTNYEQY
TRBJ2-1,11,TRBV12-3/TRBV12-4,ASSLAGQDDQF
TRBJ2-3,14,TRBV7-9,AGEGGKGTNSDTQY
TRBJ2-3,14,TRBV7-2,ASSPWGPGGADTQY
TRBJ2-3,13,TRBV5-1,ASSNLAGFTDTQY
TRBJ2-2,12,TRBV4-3,ASSQDRDTGELF
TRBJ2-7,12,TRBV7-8,ASSKYRTGYEQY
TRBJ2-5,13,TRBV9,ASSATDGRGETQY
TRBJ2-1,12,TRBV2,ASSESRRTDEQF
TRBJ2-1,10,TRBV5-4,ASSLYPYEQF
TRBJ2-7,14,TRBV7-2,ASSFRIAGLTYEQY
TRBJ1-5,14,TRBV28,ASIPGVGKGNQPQH
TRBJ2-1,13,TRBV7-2,ASSTTSGRAQGQF
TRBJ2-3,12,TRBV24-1,ATSDAGGTDTQY
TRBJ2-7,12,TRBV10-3,AVEDPRAGHEQY
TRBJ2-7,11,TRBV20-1,SARVPTNYEQY
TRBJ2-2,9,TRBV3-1,ASSQEAELF
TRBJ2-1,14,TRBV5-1,ASSFDPPPVYNEQF
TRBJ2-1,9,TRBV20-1,SRAGDNEQF
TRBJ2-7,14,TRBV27,ASSLRLAGGVYEQY
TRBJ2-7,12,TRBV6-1,ASSAGLADYEQY
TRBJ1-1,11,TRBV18,ASSRDVNTEAF
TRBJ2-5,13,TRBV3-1,ASSQDPTSGETQY
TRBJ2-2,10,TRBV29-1,SVEAGPGELF
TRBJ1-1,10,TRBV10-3,AIKWGDTEAF
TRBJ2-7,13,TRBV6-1,ASSKTSGSSYEQY
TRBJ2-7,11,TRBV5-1,ASSLDYRYEQY
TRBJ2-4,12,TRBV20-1,SATRGLAVNIQY
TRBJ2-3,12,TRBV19,ASSRSRGTDTQY